One and the same sample provided the 23 T cell receptor beta chains below, sequenced in a study of cytomegalovirus exposure and HLA in healthy donors. Primers included in the PCR were 60 Vbeta and 13 Jbeta primers. Data came from immunoSEQ multiplex PCR; TCRdb stores just in-frame clones and leaves some out. The sample lists more than 85,000 clones, nearly 80% occurring once. The source material was PBMCs. The receptors stem from a young woman in good health and CMV-seronegative.

The CDR3 DNA sequence: TGCAGCGTAGGGGAGGGGCCAGCCTACGAGCAGTACTTC. Translation gives CSVGEGPAYEQYF. The chain is built from TRBV29-1 and TRBJ2-7; TRBD2 aligns across 7 bases. CDR1 and CDR2 from the germline V gene are SQVTM and ANQGSEA. The CDR3 spans 13 residues. V was pared by 6 bases and J by 2 bases, with 7 bases of the junction left unmatched.

This sequence joins TRBV12-5 and TRBJ2-3; tentative D call: TRBD2 (8 bases). Trimming took off 6 bases at V and 5 bases at J, with 15 bases between the two ends. CDR3 length equals 14 residues. Germline CDR1 is LGHNT and CDR2 is FRNRAP. The CDR3 nucleotides are TGTGCTAGTGGCCGGGAGGGGGCCGTAGATACGCAGTATTTT. This translates into CASGREGAVDTQYF.

A few counts support this clone. This chain uses TRBV9 with TRBJ1-2; a possible D gene is TRBD1 (5 bases). The length of the CDR3 is 14 residues. Per the germline V gene, CDR1 is SGDLS and CDR2 is YYNGEE. Deletions cut 3 bases from V and 8 bases from J, with 17 bases between. The DNA for the CDR3 is TGTGCCAGCAGCGGGCAGGGCTCAGACGGGGGCTACACCTTC. Protein sequence: CASSGQGSDGGYTF.

The V call is TRBV28, the J call TRBJ2-7, with D perhaps matching TRBD1 (6 bases). CDR1 is MDHEN and CDR2 is SYDVKM in the germline V gene. V lost 6 bases to trimming and J lost 1 base, with 10 bases between them. There are 13 residues in the CDR3. The CDR3 sequence is CASRPTGSYEQYF. For the CDR3, the DNA is TGTGCCAGCAGGCCGACAGGATCCTACGAGCAGTACTTC.

V is TRBV5-1 and J is TRBJ2-1; possible D gene TRBD1, 6 bases. The V gene's germline CDR1 is SGHRS and CDR2 YFSETQ. The CDR3 extends over 15 amino acids. The V end lost 2 bases, the J end lost 4 bases, and 13 bases lay between the germline ends. Here the CDR3 reads CASSFGSQGYNEQFF. Written as DNA, the CDR3 is TGCGCCAGCAGCTTCGGCTCCCAGGGGTACAATGAGCAGTTCTTC.

The J gene is TRBJ2-7, the V gene TRBV6-6; 10 positions agree with TRBD2. Germline loops: CDR1 MNHNY, CDR2 SVGAGI (reference sequence). This CDR3 region has 14 residues. Trimming at V came to 3 bases and at J to 5 bases, leaving 4 bases not matched to a gene. CDR3 in DNA: TGTGCCAGCAGTTATAGCGGGAGGAAAAACGAGCAGTACTTC. Translated, it gives CASSYSGRKNEQYF.

V gene TRBV13 combines with J gene TRBJ2-1, with 9 bases matching TRBD1. This CDR3 is built from 14 residues. The ends lost 3 bases at V and 8 bases at J; junction bases unmatched: 5. In germline, CDR1 is PRHDT, CDR2 FYEKMQ (reference sequence). CDR3 DNA: TGTGCCAGCAGCTTCGGGACAGGGTGGGATGAGCAGTTCTTC. It encodes CASSFGTGWDEQFF.

This clone has a count of ten or more. This CDR3 reads CASSQRTGRYEQYF. CDR3 DNA: TGCGCCAGCAGCCAAAGGACAGGGCGGTACGAGCAGTACTTC. The chain employs TRBV4-3 and TRBJ2-7, with 8 positions matching TRBD1. The V gene end was trimmed by 2 bases and the J gene end by 4 bases; junction bases not matched to a gene: 4. From germline, CDR1 is LGHNA and CDR2 YSLEER. CDR3 length equals 14 residues.

The chain employs TRBV30 and TRBJ1-1; 9 nucleotides agree with TRBD1. The germline gives CDR1 GTSNPN, CDR2 SVGIG (reference sequence). J gave up 4 bases and V 1 base, and 10 bases lay outside the gene matches. This CDR3 region has 16 residues. CDR3: CAWSADRGRYGTEAFF. Written as DNA, the CDR3 is TGTGCCTGGAGTGCGGACAGGGGAAGATACGGCACTGAAGCTTTCTTT.

This chain links TRBV19 with TRBJ2-2; TRBD1 matches 7 bases. With V trimmed by 2 bases and J by 6 bases, 6 bases remained unmatched. CDR1 and CDR2 from the germline V gene are LNHDA and SQIVND (reference sequence). The CDR3 runs to 15 residues. CDR3 nucleotides: TGTGCCAGTAGTATAACGGAAAGGGGGCCCGGGGAGCTGTTTTTT. Its translation is CASSITERGPGELFF.

This chain links TRBV4-1 with TRBJ1-1, with TRBD1 as a possible D gene (5 bases). Germline-derived CDR1 and CDR2 are MGHRA and YSYEKL. The CDR3 totals 14 residues. The germline V and J ends were trimmed by 1 base and 0 bases, with 6 bases remaining between them. CDR3 coding DNA: TGCGCCAGCAGCCAAGGACAGTTGAACACTGAAGCTTTCTTT. Translation gives CASSQGQLNTEAFF.

The chain links TRBV4-2 to TRBJ2-1; TRBD1 aligns across 10 bases. The ends lost 0 bases at V and 1 base at J; junction bases unmatched: 0. Germline V lookup: CDR1 LGHNA, CDR2 YNFKEQ. The CDR3 has 16 residues. In nucleotides, the CDR3 is TGTGCCAGCAGCCAAGAGGACAGGGGGTCCTACAATGAGCAGTTCTTC. It translates to CASSQEDRGSYNEQFF.

The chain recombines TRBV28 with TRBJ1-1; no firm D call. From germline, CDR1 is MDHEN and CDR2 SYDVKM. The CDR3 totals 15 residues. V gave up 2 bases and J gave up 4 bases, with 14 bases separating them. CDR3 region: CASSLRGARATEAFF. As DNA, the CDR3 is TGTGCCAGCAGTTTAAGAGGAGCGAGGGCCACTGAAGCTTTCTTT. The full variable domain, its missing parts supplied by reference TRBV28 and TRBJ1-1, is DVKVTQSSRYLVKRTGEKVFLECVQDMDHENMFWYRQDPGLGLRLIYFSYDVKMKEKGDIPEGYSVSREKKERFSLILESASTNQTSMYLCASSLRGARATEAFFGQGTRLTVV.

The chain carries TRBV5-1 and TRBJ2-7, with TRBD2 matching over 8 bases. Germline V gene sequence: CDR1 SGHRS, CDR2 YFSETQ. The CDR3 totals 14 residues. V dropped 0 bases and J dropped 3; count of bases not matched to a gene: 2. In nucleotides, the CDR3 is TGCGCCAGCAGCTTGGTAGCGGGGAACTACGAGCAGTACTTC. Its protein is CASSLVAGNYEQYF.

The rearrangement joins TRBV6-1 to TRBJ1-5; perhaps TRBD1 as D (6 bases). The CDR3 spans 14 residues. Germline CDR1 MNHNS, CDR2 SASEGT. V was pared by 5 bases and J by 4 bases, with 12 bases between. Written as DNA, the CDR3 is TGTGCCAGCAGTCTACGGACAGAGAATCAGCCCCAGCATTTT. This gives the protein CASSLRTENQPQHF.

This chain joins TRBV19 and TRBJ1-1, with 7 bases aligning to TRBD1. The germline V gene encodes CDR1 LNHDA and CDR2 SQIVND (reference sequence). The ends lost 6 bases at V and 11 bases at J; junction bases unmatched: 9. CDR3 length equals 12 residues. This CDR3 is CASSYQRDSAFF. CDR3 DNA sequence: TGTGCCAGTAGCTATCAACGGGACAGCGCTTTCTTT.

The CDR3 DNA reads TGTGCCAGCAGCTTAGGAGGACAGGGCCACGAGCAGTACTTC. It specifies CASSLGGQGHEQYF. V is TRBV11-3 and J is TRBJ2-7; 8 bases agree with TRBD1. Unmatched junction bases numbered 4, after V lost 1 base and J lost 5 bases. The germline V gene has CDR1 SGHNT and CDR2 YENEEA. This CDR3 contains 14 residues.

The chain combines TRBV30 with TRBJ2-5; D gene uncertain. The J call may be incorrect, as the DNA end agrees better with TRBJ2-7. CDR1 and CDR2 (germline): GTSNPN, SVGIG (reference sequence). The CDR3 loop spans 12 amino acids. As DNA, the CDR3 is TGTGCCTGGAGACCAGGTACCTACGAGCAGTACTTC. It codes for CAWRPGTYEQYF.

V and J are TRBV28 and TRBJ1-2; D remains ambiguous. Germline V gives CDR1 MDHEN, CDR2 SYDVKM. The germline V and J ends were trimmed by 6 bases and 2 bases, with 19 bases remaining between them. There are 16 residues in the CDR3. CDR3 coding DNA: TGTGCCAGCAGCCCTAGCGCCCGGACGGAAAACTATGGCTACACCTTC. It translates to CASSPSARTENYGYTF.

The chain has TRBV4-2 and TRBJ2-7; 8 bases align to TRBD1. The CDR3 has 15 amino acids. With 0 bases clipped from V and 4 bases from J, the junction kept 5 bases outside the gene matches. Looked up from germline, CDR1 is LGHNA and CDR2 is YNFKEQ. The CDR3 coding sequence is TGTGCCAGCAGCCAAGATGAAGGACAGGGTTACGAGCAGTACTTC. Translation: CASSQDEGQGYEQYF.

The J gene is TRBJ2-7, the V gene TRBV5-8; 11 bases agree with TRBD1. Germline values: CDR1 SGHTS, CDR2 YDEGEE. The CDR3 is 15 amino acids. J was trimmed by 5 bases and V by 5 bases; bases with no gene match: 9. The CDR3 coding sequence is TGTGCCAGCAGTTTCAGGGGACAGGGGGTTAACGAGCAGTACTTC. Translating it yields CASSFRGQGVNEQYF.

V and J are TRBV4-3 and TRBJ2-1; 10 positions agree with TRBD1. This CDR3 contains 17 residues. Germline V CDR1 and CDR2: LGHNA, YSLEER. V shed 0 bases, J shed 8 bases, and the junction held 10 bases outside the gene matches. The CDR3 is CASSQDPGQGFSDEQFF. CDR3 nucleotides: TGCGCCAGCAGCCAAGATCCGGGACAGGGGTTTTCCGATGAGCAGTTCTTC.

V gene TRBV5-4 combines with J gene TRBJ2-1, with 14 positions matching TRBD2. The CDR3 has 17 amino acids. Germline V lookup: CDR1 SGHNT, CDR2 YYREEE (reference sequence). V trimming: 4 bases; J trimming: 6 bases; junction bases outside the gene matches: 9. The CDR3 DNA reads TGTGCCAGCAGCCCCGGGACTAGCGGGAGAATTGGCAATGAGCAGTTCTTC. Amino acid sequence: CASSPGTSGRIGNEQFF. The full variable domain, in which reference TRBV5-4 and TRBJ2-1 provide the parts outside the CDR3, is ETGVTQSPTHLIKTRGQQVTLRCSSQSGHNTVSWYQQALGQGPQFIFQYYREEENGRGNFPPRFSGLQFPNYSSELNVNALELDDSALYLCASSPGTSGRIGNEQFFGPGTRLTVL.